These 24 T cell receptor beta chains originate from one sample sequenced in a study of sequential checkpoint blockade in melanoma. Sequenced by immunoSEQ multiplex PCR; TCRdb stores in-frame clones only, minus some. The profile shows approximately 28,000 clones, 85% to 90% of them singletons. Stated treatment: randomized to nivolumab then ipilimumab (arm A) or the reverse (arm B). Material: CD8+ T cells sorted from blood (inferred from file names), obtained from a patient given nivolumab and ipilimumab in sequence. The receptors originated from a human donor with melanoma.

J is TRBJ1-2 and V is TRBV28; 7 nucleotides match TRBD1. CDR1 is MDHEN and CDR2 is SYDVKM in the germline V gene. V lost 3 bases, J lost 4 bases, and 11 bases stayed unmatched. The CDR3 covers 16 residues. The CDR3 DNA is TGTGCCAGCAGTTTTCCTCCGGGACAGAGGGTCTATGGCTACACCTTC. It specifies CASSFPPGQRVYGYTF.

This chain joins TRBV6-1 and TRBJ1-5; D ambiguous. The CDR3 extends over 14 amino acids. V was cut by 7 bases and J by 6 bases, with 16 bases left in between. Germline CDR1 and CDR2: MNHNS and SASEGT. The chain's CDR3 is CASKVKVRGQPQHF. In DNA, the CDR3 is TGTGCCAGCAAGGTGAAGGTTAGAGGTCAGCCCCAGCATTTT.

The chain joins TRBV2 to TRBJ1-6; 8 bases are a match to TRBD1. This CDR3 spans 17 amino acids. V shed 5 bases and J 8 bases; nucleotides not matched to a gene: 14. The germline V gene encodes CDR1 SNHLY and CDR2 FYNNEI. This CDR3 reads CASSPLIPGQADSPLHF. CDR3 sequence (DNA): TGTGCCAGCAGTCCCCTCATCCCGGGACAGGCCGATTCACCCCTCCACTTT.

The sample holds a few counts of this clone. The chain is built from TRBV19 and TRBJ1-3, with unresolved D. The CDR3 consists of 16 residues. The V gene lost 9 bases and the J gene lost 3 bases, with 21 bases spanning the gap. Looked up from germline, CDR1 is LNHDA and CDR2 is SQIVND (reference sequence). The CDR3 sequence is CASAPRAVSFGNTIYF. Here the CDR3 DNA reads TGTGCCAGCGCCCCCCGAGCCGTATCGTTTGGAAACACCATATATTTT.

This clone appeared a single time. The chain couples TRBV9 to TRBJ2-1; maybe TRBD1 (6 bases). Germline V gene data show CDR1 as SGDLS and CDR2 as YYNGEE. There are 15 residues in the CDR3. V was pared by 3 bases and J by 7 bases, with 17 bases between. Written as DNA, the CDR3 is TGTGCCAGCAGCGCGACAGGCAATCTCTTAAATGAGCAGTTCTTC. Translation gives CASSATGNLLNEQFF.

The DNA for the CDR3 is TGTGCCAGCAGCTCCCATGTGAGGGCCCGAGATACGCAGTATTTT. Translated: CASSSHVRARDTQYF. This chain links TRBV7-9 with TRBJ2-3; the D gene is possibly TRBD2 (5 bases). This CDR3 is 15 amino acids long. Trimming shortened V by 4 bases and J by 5 bases, and 16 bases separated the two germline ends. The V gene's germline CDR1 is SEHNR and CDR2 FQNEAQ (reference sequence).

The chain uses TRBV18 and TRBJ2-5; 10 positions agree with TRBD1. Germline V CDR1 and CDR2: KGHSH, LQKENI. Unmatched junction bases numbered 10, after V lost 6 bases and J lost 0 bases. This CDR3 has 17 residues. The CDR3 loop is CASSPSTGQGDQETQYF. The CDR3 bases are TGTGCCAGCTCCCCCTCCACCGGACAGGGGGACCAAGAGACCCAGTACTTC.

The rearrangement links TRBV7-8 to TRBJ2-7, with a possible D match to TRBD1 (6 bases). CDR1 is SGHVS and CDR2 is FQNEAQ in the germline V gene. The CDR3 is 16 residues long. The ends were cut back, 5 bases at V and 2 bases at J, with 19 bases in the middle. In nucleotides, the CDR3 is TGTGCCAGCAGCCCAGTGGGGGCTTACTTGCCCTACGAGCAGTACTTC. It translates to CASSPVGAYLPYEQYF.

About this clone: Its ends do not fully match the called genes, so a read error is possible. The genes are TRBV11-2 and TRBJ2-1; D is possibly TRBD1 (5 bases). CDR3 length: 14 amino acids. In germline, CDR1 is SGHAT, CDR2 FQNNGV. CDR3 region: CASRSRVGYNEQFF. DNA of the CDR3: TGTGCAAGCAGGTCCAGGGTGGGCTACAATGAGCAGTTCTTC.

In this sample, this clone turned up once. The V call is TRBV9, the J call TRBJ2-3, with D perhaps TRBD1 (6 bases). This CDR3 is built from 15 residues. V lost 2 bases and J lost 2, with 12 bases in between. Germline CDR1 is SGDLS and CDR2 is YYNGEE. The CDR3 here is CASSVTGHLTDTQYF. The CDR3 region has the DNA TGTGCCAGCAGCGTGACGGGACACCTCACAGATACGCAGTATTTT.

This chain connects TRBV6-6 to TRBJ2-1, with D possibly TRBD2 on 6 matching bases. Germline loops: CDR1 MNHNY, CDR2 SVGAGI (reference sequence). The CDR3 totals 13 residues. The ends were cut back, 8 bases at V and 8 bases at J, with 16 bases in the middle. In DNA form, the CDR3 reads TGTGCCAGCGGGACTCCTCTTAGGGATGAGCAGTTCTTC. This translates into CASGTPLRDEQFF.

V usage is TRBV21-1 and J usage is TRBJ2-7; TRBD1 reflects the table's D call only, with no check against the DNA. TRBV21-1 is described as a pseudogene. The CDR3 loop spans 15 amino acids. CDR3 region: CASSKGGQQEYEQYV. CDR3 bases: TGTGCCAGCAGCAAAGGGGGACAGCAGGAGTACGAGCAGTACGTC.

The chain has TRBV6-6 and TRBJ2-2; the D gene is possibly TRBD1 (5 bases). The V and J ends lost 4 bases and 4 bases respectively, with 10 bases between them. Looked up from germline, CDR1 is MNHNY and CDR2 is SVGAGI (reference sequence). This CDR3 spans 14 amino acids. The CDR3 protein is CASSWGTLTGELFF. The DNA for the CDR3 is TGTGCCAGCAGTTGGGGCACCCTCACCGGGGAGCTGTTTTTT.

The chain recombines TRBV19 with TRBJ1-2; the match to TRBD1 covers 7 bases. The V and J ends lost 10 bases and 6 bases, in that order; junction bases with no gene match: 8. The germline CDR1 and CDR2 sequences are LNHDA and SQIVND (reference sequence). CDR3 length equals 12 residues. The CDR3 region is CAIYRGGDGYTF. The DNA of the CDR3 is TGTGCCATTTACAGGGGCGGGGATGGCTACACCTTC.

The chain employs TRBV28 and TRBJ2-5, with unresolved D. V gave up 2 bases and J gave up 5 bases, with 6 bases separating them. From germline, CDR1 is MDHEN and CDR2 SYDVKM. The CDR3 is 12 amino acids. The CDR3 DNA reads TGTGCCAGCAGTTTACGGTCCGAGACCCAGTACTTC. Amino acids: CASSLRSETQYF.

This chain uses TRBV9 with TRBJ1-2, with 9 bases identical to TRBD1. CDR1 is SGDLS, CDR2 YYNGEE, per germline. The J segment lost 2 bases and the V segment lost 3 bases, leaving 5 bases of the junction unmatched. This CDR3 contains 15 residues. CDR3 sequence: CASSEGTGSNYGYTF. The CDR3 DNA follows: TGTGCCAGCAGCGAAGGGACAGGGTCGAACTATGGCTACACCTTC. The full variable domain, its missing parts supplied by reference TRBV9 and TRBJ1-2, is DSGVTQTPKHLITATGQRVTLRCSPRSGDLSVYWYQQSLDQGLQFLIQYYNGEERAKGNILERFSAQQFPDLHSELNLSSLELGDSALYFCASSEGTGSNYGYTFGSGTRLTVV.

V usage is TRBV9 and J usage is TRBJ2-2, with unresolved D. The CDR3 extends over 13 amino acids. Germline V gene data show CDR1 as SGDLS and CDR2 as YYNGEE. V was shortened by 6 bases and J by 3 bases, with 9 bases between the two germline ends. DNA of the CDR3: TGTGCCAGCAACCCGCAGGACACCGGGGAGCTGTTTTTT. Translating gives CASNPQDTGELFF.

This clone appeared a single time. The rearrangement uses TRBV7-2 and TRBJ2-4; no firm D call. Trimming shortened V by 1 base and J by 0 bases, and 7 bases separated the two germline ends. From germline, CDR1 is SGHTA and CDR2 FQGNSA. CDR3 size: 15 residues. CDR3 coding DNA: TGTGCCAGCAGCTTAGGGGCCGTAGCCAAAAACATTCAGTACTTC. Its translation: CASSLGAVAKNIQYF. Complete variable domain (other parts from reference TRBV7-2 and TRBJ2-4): GAGVSQSPSNKVTEKGKDVELRCDPISGHTALYWYRQSLGQGLEFLIYFQGNSAPDKSGLPSDRFSAERTGGSVSTLTIQRTQQEDSAVYLCASSLGAVAKNIQYFGAGTRLSVL.

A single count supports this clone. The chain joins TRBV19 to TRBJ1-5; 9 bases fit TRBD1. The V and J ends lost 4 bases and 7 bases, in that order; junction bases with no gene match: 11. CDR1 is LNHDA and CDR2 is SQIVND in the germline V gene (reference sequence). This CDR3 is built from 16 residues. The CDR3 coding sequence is TGTGCCAGTAGTAAAAGCCCGACAGGGGGATTACAGCCCCAGCATTTT. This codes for CASSKSPTGGLQPQHF.

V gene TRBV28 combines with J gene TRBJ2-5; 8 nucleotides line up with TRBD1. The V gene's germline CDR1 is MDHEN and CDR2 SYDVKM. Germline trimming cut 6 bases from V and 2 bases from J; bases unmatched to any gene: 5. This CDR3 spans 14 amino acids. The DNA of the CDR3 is TGTGCCAGCAGGGGGACAGGCAATCAAGAGACCCAGTACTTC. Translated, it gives CASRGTGNQETQYF.

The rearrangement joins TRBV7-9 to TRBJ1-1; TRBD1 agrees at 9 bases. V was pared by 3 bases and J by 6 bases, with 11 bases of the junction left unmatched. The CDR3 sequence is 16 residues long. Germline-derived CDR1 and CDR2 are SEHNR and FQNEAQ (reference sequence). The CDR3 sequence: CASSFTGGIRVAEAFF. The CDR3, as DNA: TGTGCCAGCAGCTTTACAGGGGGCATTCGGGTCGCTGAAGCTTTCTTT. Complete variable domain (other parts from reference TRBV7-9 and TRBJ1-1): DTGVSQNPRHKITKRGQNVTFRCDPISEHNRLYWYRQTLGQGPEFLTYFQNEAQLEKSRLLSDRFSAERPKGSFSTLEIQRTEQGDSAMYLCASSFTGGIRVAEAFFGQGTRLTVV.

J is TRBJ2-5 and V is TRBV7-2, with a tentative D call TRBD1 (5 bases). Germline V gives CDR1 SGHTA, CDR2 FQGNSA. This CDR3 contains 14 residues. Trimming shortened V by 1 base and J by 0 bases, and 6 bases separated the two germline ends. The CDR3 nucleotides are TGTGCCAGCAGCTTAGTGACAGACCAAGAGACCCAGTACTTC. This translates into CASSLVTDQETQYF.

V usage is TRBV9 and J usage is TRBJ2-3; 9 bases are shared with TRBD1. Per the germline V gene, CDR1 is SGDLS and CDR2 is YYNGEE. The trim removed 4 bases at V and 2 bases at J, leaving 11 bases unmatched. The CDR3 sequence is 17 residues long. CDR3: CASSPYSGTGYTDTQYF. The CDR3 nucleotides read TGTGCCAGCAGCCCTTATTCTGGGACAGGGTACACAGATACGCAGTATTTT.

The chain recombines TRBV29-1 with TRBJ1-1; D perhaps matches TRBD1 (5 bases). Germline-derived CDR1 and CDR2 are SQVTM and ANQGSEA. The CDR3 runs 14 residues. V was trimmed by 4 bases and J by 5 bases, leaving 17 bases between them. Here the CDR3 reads CSVGVFAGLTEAFF. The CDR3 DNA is TGCAGCGTTGGAGTTTTCGCAGGGCTTACTGAAGCTTTCTTT.